Below are 21 T cell receptor beta chains sequenced from a single sample in a study of shared clonotypes between healthy human individuals. Using immunoSEQ multiplex PCR, the repertoire was profiled, and TCRdb retains in-frame clones only, with some absent. The table includes 2 million to 2.5 million clones, 85% to 95% detected once. The sequencing sample was made of naive CD4+ T cells from PBMCs. The subset is: CD45RA+ positively selected. The receptors stem from a man younger than 30 in good health. Some clones in this sample may be carry-over from other donors' samples.

The chain recombines TRBV9 with TRBJ2-1; 8 bases fit TRBD1. The CDR3 spans 15 residues. Losses at the gene ends were 4 bases for V and 8 bases for J; bases not matched to a gene: 11. From germline, CDR1 is SGDLS and CDR2 YYNGEE. The DNA of the CDR3 is TGTGCCAGCAGCCCCTCGACAGGGGCTAGAGATGAGCAGTTCTTC. Translating it yields CASSPSTGARDEQFF.

V gene TRBV18 combines with J gene TRBJ1-2, with 8 bases identical to TRBD1. Germline trimming cut 2 bases from V and 3 bases from J; bases unmatched to any gene: 5. Germline values: CDR1 KGHSH, CDR2 LQKENI. The CDR3 is made up of 15 amino acids. CDR3 sequence: CASSPFTGGDYGYTF. The CDR3 DNA sequence: TGTGCCAGCTCACCATTCACAGGGGGTGACTATGGCTACACCTTC.

This clone was observed a few times. The chain recombines TRBV19 with TRBJ1-4; weak D call: TRBD1 (5 bases). CDR3 length equals 17 residues. Trimming stripped 5 bases from V and 0 bases from J, with 16 bases between. Germline V gene data show CDR1 as LNHDA and CDR2 as SQIVND (reference sequence). The CDR3 here is CASSPGTYPATNEKLFF. CDR3 bases: TGTGCCAGTAGTCCTGGGACGTACCCGGCAACTAATGAAAAACTGTTTTTT.

This CDR3 reads CASSPPSGSGDTEAFF. In DNA form, the CDR3 reads TGTGCCAGCTCACCACCGAGCGGCAGCGGCGACACTGAAGCTTTCTTT. This chain connects TRBV18 to TRBJ1-1; D unclear. V was shortened by 0 bases and J by 3 bases, with 14 bases between the two germline ends. CDR3 size: 16 residues. CDR1 and CDR2 from the germline V gene are KGHSH and LQKENI. Full variable domain (missing parts from reference TRBV18 and TRBJ1-1): NAGVMQNPRHLVRRRGQEARLRCSPMKGHSHVYWYRQLPEEGLKFMVYLQKENIIDESGMPKERFSAEFPKEGPSILRIQQVVRGDSAAYFCASSPPSGSGDTEAFFGQGTRLTVV.

The V call is TRBV5-1, the J call TRBJ2-2; TRBD2 matches 14 bases. CDR1 is SGHRS, CDR2 YFSETQ, per germline. This CDR3 spans 17 amino acids. V trimming: 4 bases; J trimming: 6 bases; junction bases outside the gene matches: 8. For the CDR3, the DNA is TGCGCCAGCAGCGTACCCGGGACTAGCGGGAGCTCCGGGGAGCTGTTTTTT. As protein: CASSVPGTSGSSGELFF. Based on the CDR3 plus reference TRBV5-1 and TRBJ2-2, the full variable domain is KAGVTQTPRYLIKTRGQQVTLSCSPISGHRSVSWYQQTPGQGLQFLFEYFSETQRNKGNFPGRFSGRQFSNSRSEMNVSTLELGDSALYLCASSVPGTSGSSGELFFGEGSRLTVL.

The CDR3 DNA reads TGTGCCAGCAGTGAAGACAGGGCCAAGACCGGGGAGCTGTTTTTT. Protein product: CASSEDRAKTGELFF. The rearrangement uses TRBV2 and TRBJ2-2, with TRBD1 as a possible D gene (6 bases). This CDR3 is 15 amino acids long. Between the trimmed V and J ends, which lost 1 base and 5 bases, there was a span of 11 bases. The germline gives CDR1 SNHLY, CDR2 FYNNEI.

The chain joins TRBV6-5 to TRBJ2-3, with D perhaps matching TRBD1 or TRBD2 (6 bases each). Per germline, CDR1 MNHEY and CDR2 SVGAGI. The CDR3 totals 15 residues. V dropped 5 bases and J dropped 2 bases, with 14 bases sitting between them. The CDR3 spells CASSPGDRTTDTQYF. In DNA form, the CDR3 reads TGTGCCAGCAGTCCGGGAGACAGGACCACAGATACGCAGTATTTT.

The rearrangement uses TRBV28 and TRBJ1-5; 8 positions agree with TRBD1. The J segment lost 6 bases and the V segment lost 2 bases, leaving 3 bases of the junction unmatched. The CDR3 has 14 residues. Germline V lookup: CDR1 MDHEN, CDR2 SYDVKM. The CDR3 loop reads CASSLQGAGQPQHF. The CDR3 DNA reads as TGTGCCAGCAGTTTACAGGGGGCAGGTCAGCCCCAGCATTTT.

For this clone: Within the sample, other DNA sequences also encode this same CDR3. The CDR3 region has the DNA TGTGCCAGCAGCCGCACAGGAGACTCCTACGAGCAGTACTTC. Encoded protein: CASSRTGDSYEQYF. The chain uses TRBV7-9 and TRBJ2-7, with D tentatively TRBD1 (5 bases). The CDR3 runs 14 residues. The germline V and J ends were trimmed by 5 bases and 0 bases, with 11 bases remaining between them. Germline V gene sequence: CDR1 SEHNR, CDR2 FQNEAQ (reference sequence).

The CDR3 sequence: CASSLVSQGGTEAFF. CDR3 nucleotide sequence: TGTGCCAGCAGCTTAGTGAGTCAGGGTGGCACTGAAGCTTTCTTT. The J gene is TRBJ1-1, the V gene TRBV7-6; possible D gene TRBD1, 5 bases. Germline V gene lookup returns CDR1 SGHVS and CDR2 FNYEAQ. This CDR3 is 15 amino acids long. V was trimmed by 1 base and J by 4 bases, leaving 13 bases between them.

This chain uses TRBV7-6 with TRBJ1-5; tentatively, D is TRBD1 (6 bases). The CDR3 consists of 19 residues. Germline loops: CDR1 SGHVS, CDR2 FNYEAQ. Trimming pared 5 bases from V and 4 bases from J, leaving 27 bases between. CDR3 nucleotide sequence: TGTGCCAGCAGCCCCTTAGATGGGGGGCCGGGGGCTGGGAATCAGCCCCAGCATTTT. Translating gives CASSPLDGGPGAGNQPQHF.

This CDR3 reads CASSRRVGGGGGQPQHF. Written as DNA, the CDR3 is TGTGCCAGCAGTCGAAGGGTAGGGGGCGGAGGAGGTCAGCCCCAGCATTTT. The rearrangement uses TRBV2 and TRBJ1-5, with 7 bases that match TRBD1. Germline values: CDR1 SNHLY, CDR2 FYNNEI. V shed 5 bases and J 6 bases; nucleotides not matched to a gene: 16. The CDR3 covers 17 residues. Full variable domain (missing parts from reference TRBV2 and TRBJ1-5): EPEVTQTPSHQVTQMGQEVILRCVPISNHLYFYWYRQILGQKVEFLVSFYNNEISEKSEIFDDQFSVERPDGSNFTLKIRSTKLEDSAMYFCASSRRVGGGGGQPQHFGDGTRLSIL.

The rearrangement uses TRBV15 and TRBJ1-1, with D perhaps matching TRBD1 (6 bases). V was cut by 0 bases and J by 5 bases, with 13 bases left in between. From germline, CDR1 is LNHNV and CDR2 YYDKDF (reference sequence). This CDR3 is 15 amino acids long. The CDR3: CATSRDLQGGTEAFF. The CDR3 DNA reads TGTGCCACCAGCAGAGATTTACAGGGTGGGACTGAAGCTTTCTTT.

The chain joins TRBV7-6 to TRBJ2-2, with unresolved D. V lost 1 base to trimming and J lost 9 bases, with 6 bases between them. Germline V gene sequence: CDR1 SGHVS, CDR2 FNYEAQ. The CDR3 sequence is 12 residues long. The DNA of the CDR3 is TGTGCCAGCAGCTTAGTACCCTGGGAGCTGTTTTTT. Its translation: CASSLVPWELFF.

The V gene is TRBV21-1, the J gene TRBJ2-2; TRBD1 is taken as the D call from the table, unchecked against the DNA. TRBV21-1 is a pseudogene. The CDR3 loop spans 13 amino acids. CDR3 nucleotides: TGTGCCAGGGAGCAGAGACAGGCCGGGGAGCTGTTTTTT. It translates to CAREQRQAGELFF.

CDR3 coding DNA: TGCGCCAGCCACTCTAGACAGGGAGGCACTGAAGCTTTCTTT. Translating gives CASHSRQGGTEAFF. The gene calls are TRBV5-1 and TRBJ1-1, with 7 nucleotides matching TRBD1. Losses at the gene ends were 7 bases for V and 4 bases for J; bases not matched to a gene: 10. The V gene's germline CDR1 is SGHRS and CDR2 YFSETQ. The CDR3 consists of 14 residues.

The rearrangement uses TRBV9 and TRBJ2-3; D is uncertain. The V end was cut by 0 bases, the J end by 4 bases, with 9 bases between. The germline gives CDR1 SGDLS, CDR2 YYNGEE. CDR3 size: 14 residues. The CDR3 sequence: CASSVDRVADTQYF. CDR3 in DNA: TGTGCCAGCAGCGTAGACCGGGTGGCAGATACGCAGTATTTT.

The chain is built from TRBV4-1 and TRBJ2-1; the D is unclear. Germline CDR1 reads MGHRA; CDR2 reads YSYEKL. This CDR3 comprises 16 residues. V gave up 0 bases and J gave up 7 bases, with 16 bases separating them. This CDR3 reads CASSQDIARSENEQFF. The CDR3 DNA sequence: TGCGCCAGCAGCCAAGATATTGCTAGATCCGAAAATGAGCAGTTCTTC.

In the case of this clone: The sample contains more than one DNA sequence encoding this CDR3. V is TRBV5-6 and J is TRBJ2-1; weak D call: TRBD2 (6 bases). Trimming left V 3 bases short and J 0 bases short, with 13 bases between. CDR3 length equals 16 residues. Germline-derived CDR1 and CDR2 are SGHDT and YYEEEE. The CDR3 region is CASSSRAGVSYNEQFF. The CDR3 nucleotides read TGTGCCAGCAGCTCAAGAGCGGGCGTCTCCTACAATGAGCAGTTCTTC. Filled out from reference TRBV5-6 and TRBJ2-1, the complete variable domain reads DAGVTQSPTHLIKTRGQQVTLRCSPKSGHDTVSWYQQALGQGPQFIFQYYEEEERQRGNFPDRFSGHQFPNYSSELNVNALLLGDSALYLCASSSRAGVSYNEQFFGPGTRLTVL.

This chain uses TRBV18 with TRBJ1-3; D ambiguous. Trimming took 1 base from V and 7 from J, leaving 8 bases between them. The V gene's germline CDR1 is KGHSH and CDR2 LQKENI. The CDR3 has 13 amino acids. CDR3 coding DNA: TGTGCCAGCTCACCACTCGGGGTTAACACCATATATTTT. This translates into CASSPLGVNTIYF.

The rearrangement uses TRBV28 and TRBJ2-7; TRBD1 agrees at 8 bases. J gave up 5 bases and V 5 bases, and 5 bases lay outside the gene matches. The CDR3 is 13 residues long. Germline V gene data show CDR1 as MDHEN and CDR2 as SYDVKM. CDR3 coding DNA: TGTGCCAGCAGTCGACAGGGGAGGAACGAGCAGTACTTC. Its translation: CASSRQGRNEQYF.